Following are 9 T cell receptor beta chains from one sample sequenced in a study of shared clonotypes between healthy human individuals. Only in-frame clones appear in the TCRdb table, and some are missing; sequencing was by immunoSEQ multiplex PCR. The sample shows some 2,500,000 clones, approximately 93% of them seen only once. The sample taken for sequencing was naive CD4+ T cells from PBMCs. Subset described: CD45RA+ positively selected. The receptors were sampled from a man aged 18 to 35 in good health. Some clones in this sample may be carry-over from other donors' samples.

The rearrangement joins TRBV29-1 to TRBJ2-7; 8 bases align to TRBD1. The germline gives CDR1 SQVTM, CDR2 ANQGSEA. The CDR3 is made up of 14 amino acids. V was pared by 5 bases and J by 6 bases, with 12 bases of the junction left unmatched. Here the CDR3 DNA reads TGCAGCGTTTTCATGACAGGGGATCCGGGCGAGCAGTACTTC. Protein sequence: CSVFMTGDPGEQYF.

The CDR3 is CASSSGGGRGYEQYF. CDR3 in DNA: TGTGCCAGCAGCTCCGGTGGAGGGAGGGGTTACGAGCAGTACTTC. The chain couples TRBV5-4 to TRBJ2-7; 7 nucleotides align to TRBD2. This CDR3 region has 15 residues. The trim removed 3 bases at V and 4 bases at J, leaving 10 bases unmatched. The germline CDR1 and CDR2 sequences are SGHNT and YYREEE (reference sequence).

V usage is TRBV28 and J usage is TRBJ1-2, with a tentative D call TRBD1 (5 bases). Trimming stripped 7 bases from V and 7 bases from J, with 19 bases between. CDR3 length equals 14 residues. Per germline, CDR1 MDHEN and CDR2 SYDVKM. The CDR3 coding sequence is TGTGCCAGCACCCTCCAGGGATCGGTTTCTGGCTACACCTTC. Its translation: CASTLQGSVSGYTF.

The rearrangement links TRBV14 to TRBJ2-1; D is tentatively TRBD1 or TRBD2 (6 bases each). Trimming took off 3 bases at V and 2 bases at J, with 14 bases between the two ends. Germline values: CDR1 SGHDN, CDR2 FVKESK. The CDR3 sequence is 16 residues long. The CDR3 is CASSHLGGNTYNEQFF. In DNA, the CDR3 is TGTGCCAGCAGCCATTTGGGGGGCAACACCTACAATGAGCAGTTCTTC.

V is TRBV27 and J is TRBJ1-3, with D possibly being TRBD1 (5 bases). Germline lookup yields CDR1 MNHEY and CDR2 SMNVEV (reference sequence). The CDR3 sequence is 18 residues long. V was clipped by 2 bases and J by 8 bases, with 25 bases between them. CDR3 region: CASSLEIPGAEGGDTIYF. DNA of the CDR3: TGTGCCAGCAGTTTAGAGATACCCGGGGCCGAAGGTGGTGACACCATATATTTT.

The chain employs TRBV5-6 and TRBJ2-3; D is uncertain. V lost 2 bases to trimming and J lost 2 bases, with 12 bases between them. The CDR3 is made up of 15 amino acids. CDR1 is SGHDT and CDR2 is YYEEEE in the germline V gene. CDR3 coding DNA: TGTGCCAGCAGCTTCCGTCCGCCTTTCACAGATACGCAGTATTTT. Its protein is CASSFRPPFTDTQYF. The whole variable domain, remainder taken from reference TRBV5-6 and TRBJ2-3, is DAGVTQSPTHLIKTRGQQVTLRCSPKSGHDTVSWYQQALGQGPQFIFQYYEEEERQRGNFPDRFSGHQFPNYSSELNVNALLLGDSALYLCASSFRPPFTDTQYFGPGTRLTVL.

This clone was observed once. V usage is TRBV15 and J usage is TRBJ2-3; 10 positions match TRBD1. Trimming removed 0 bases from V and 1 base from J; junction bases left unmatched: 7. CDR1 and CDR2 (germline): LNHNV, YYDKDF (reference sequence). The CDR3 loop spans 18 amino acids. The CDR3 is CATSRDITGTGGTDTQYF. CDR3 coding DNA: TGTGCCACCAGCAGAGACATCACGGGGACAGGGGGCACAGATACGCAGTATTTT.

This sequence joins TRBV10-3 and TRBJ2-7; 11 bases agree with TRBD2. V lost 6 bases, J lost 2 bases, and 6 bases stayed unmatched. Germline CDR1 and CDR2: ENHRY and SYGVKD. The CDR3 is 15 amino acids. CDR3 coding DNA: TGTGCCATCAGGGGTAGCGGGAGGGGTACCTACGAGCAGTACTTC. This codes for CAIRGSGRGTYEQYF.

The DNA for the CDR3 is TGTGCCAGCAGCGGGGGACTAGCGGGAGGGGCCTACGAGCAGTACTTC. Amino acids: CASSGGLAGGAYEQYF. This chain connects TRBV4-2 to TRBJ2-7; 16 nucleotides align to TRBD2. The ends lost 5 bases at V and 2 bases at J; junction bases unmatched: 3. The CDR3 covers 16 residues. Germline CDR1 and CDR2: LGHNA and YNFKEQ.